Given below is one T cell receptor (beta chain) in context. This sample was included in a study of blood T cell repertoires in COVID-19. Germline values: CDR1 MGHDK, CDR2 SYGVNS. The CDR3 runs to 16 residues. The ends were cut back, 1 base at V and 0 bases at J, with 7 bases in the middle. Seattle patients were enrolled during active infection and followed longitudinally. Original methodology: Researchers report that nucleated cell counts were estimated from reference gene primer amplification. The table came from immunoSEQ multiplex PCR; TCRdb's copy has only in-frame clones and leaves some out. The V and J calls and clone size come from that table; D and trimming were worked out from the DNA. The data hold fewer than 250,000 clones, with about 94% observed a single time.

This TCR came from a man in his fifties or sixties with COVID-19, enrolled during active disease. Source material: peripheral blood. The chain couples TRBV25-1 to TRBJ2-6; D ambiguous. CDR3: CASSESLLSGANVLTF. The DNA for the CDR3 is TGTGCCAGCAGTGAATCTCTCCTCTCTGGGGCCAACGTCCTGACTTTC.